The rows below give T cell receptor beta chains drawn from one sample of a study of blood T cell repertoires in COVID-19. Measured with immunoSEQ multiplex PCR; TCRdb has only the in-frame clones, and not every one. The table lists fewer than 300,000 clones, about 85% of them singletons. The sample comprised peripheral blood. These receptors originate from a human donor with COVID-19, enrolled during active disease. The donor label of this sample is uncertain. The CDR3 runs from the conserved cysteine through the conserved F or W. Each record gives: clone size, D gene, V gene, J gene, CDR3 DNA, CDR3 protein. The D gene is left open where the match is weak. Rows give clone size only sometimes, using once, few, many, or a class for an expanded clone.

clone_size: .; d_call: TRBD2; v_call: TRBV11-3; j_call: TRBJ2-1; cdr3_nt: TGTGCCAGCAGCTTAGCGGGAGGCGATGAGCAGTTCTTC; cdr3_aa: CASSLAGGDEQFF
clone_size: .; d_call: .; v_call: TRBV11-2; j_call: TRBJ2-7; cdr3_nt: TGTGCCAGCAGCTCCACCGCAGCGGCCCACGAGCAGTACTTC; cdr3_aa: CASSSTAAAHEQYF
clone_size: .; d_call: .; v_call: TRBV9; j_call: TRBJ2-1; cdr3_nt: TGTGCCAGCAGCGTAGTCGGTAGCTCCTACAATGAGCAGTTCTTC; cdr3_aa: CASSVVGSSYNEQFF
clone_size: .; d_call: .; v_call: TRBV2; j_call: TRBJ2-3; cdr3_nt: TGTGCCAGCATTTTCCTGGGGGGAGATACGCAGTATTTT; cdr3_aa: CASIFLGGDTQYF
clone_size: .; d_call: TRBD1; v_call: TRBV5-1; j_call: TRBJ1-1; cdr3_nt: TGCGCCAGCAGGTCGACAGGGAGAGAAACTGAAGCTTTCTTT; cdr3_aa: CASRSTGRETEAFF
clone_size: .; d_call: TRBD1; v_call: TRBV11-2; j_call: TRBJ2-7; cdr3_nt: TGTGCCAGCAGCTCACAGACAGGGCTCCACGAGCAGTACTTC; cdr3_aa: CASSSQTGLHEQYF
clone_size: .; d_call: TRBD1; v_call: TRBV5-1; j_call: TRBJ1-2; cdr3_nt: TGCGCCAGCAGCACGGGACAGGGCTATGGCTACACCTTC; cdr3_aa: CASSTGQGYGYTF
clone_size: .; d_call: .; v_call: TRBV11-2; j_call: TRBJ2-5; cdr3_nt: TGTGCCAGCAGCCCTCTTGGCCCAGAGACCCAGTACTTC; cdr3_aa: CASSPLGPETQYF
clone_size: .; d_call: .; v_call: TRBV7-2; j_call: TRBJ2-3; cdr3_nt: TGTGCCAGCAGCTTAGGGAGCGGAGTGAGCACAGATACGCAGTATTTT; cdr3_aa: CASSLGSGVSTDTQYF
clone_size: .; d_call: .; v_call: TRBV27; j_call: TRBJ1-4; cdr3_nt: TGTGCCAGCAGGCTCCGGGACATACCTACAACTAATGAAAAACTGTTTTTT; cdr3_aa: CASRLRDIPTTNEKLFF
clone_size: few; d_call: TRBD2; v_call: TRBV6-6; j_call: TRBJ2-7; cdr3_nt: TGTGCCAGCAGCCGATCTAGCGGGAGGGCACTCGAGCAGTACTTC; cdr3_aa: CASSRSSGRALEQYF
clone_size: .; d_call: .; v_call: TRBV3-1/TRBV3-2; j_call: TRBJ1-1; cdr3_nt: TGTGCCAGCAGCCCGCGGGGGGGGCGCACTGAAGCTTTCTTT; cdr3_aa: CASSPRGGRTEAFF
clone_size: few; d_call: .; v_call: TRBV5-1; j_call: TRBJ1-1; cdr3_nt: TGCGCCAGCAGCTTAGGACCGCCCGGCGGGGCTGAAGCTTTCTTT; cdr3_aa: CASSLGPPGGAEAFF
clone_size: .; d_call: .; v_call: TRBV28; j_call: TRBJ1-1; cdr3_nt: TGTGCCAGCCGTCTGCCGGACACGCGGAGTGAAGCTTTCTTT; cdr3_aa: CASRLPDTRSEAFF
clone_size: .; d_call: .; v_call: TRBV6-5; j_call: TRBJ2-5; cdr3_nt: TGTGCCAGCAGTTACCCCTGGGGACACGAGACCCAGTACTTC; cdr3_aa: CASSYPWGHETQYF
clone_size: .; d_call: .; v_call: TRBV4-3; j_call: TRBJ2-1; cdr3_nt: TGCGCCAGCAGCCAAGAGGCTAGCTCCCCGGGTGAGCAGTTCTTC; cdr3_aa: CASSQEASSPGEQFF
clone_size: .; d_call: .; v_call: TRBV12-3/TRBV12-4; j_call: TRBJ1-6; cdr3_nt: TGTGCCAGCAGTTTCGGGTTTAATTCACCCCTCCACTTT; cdr3_aa: CASSFGFNSPLHF
clone_size: .; d_call: .; v_call: TRBV7-3; j_call: TRBJ2-1; cdr3_nt: TGTGCCAGCAGTCCGGGTACGGGCGGGCCACCGTTAGGTGAGCAGTTCTTC; cdr3_aa: CASSPGTGGPPLGEQFF
clone_size: .; d_call: .; v_call: TRBV7-2; j_call: TRBJ1-2; cdr3_nt: TGTGCCAGCAAGGAGGGGAACGGCGTGGGAAATGGCTACACCTTC; cdr3_aa: CASKEGNGVGNGYTF
clone_size: .; d_call: .; v_call: TRBV7-2; j_call: TRBJ1-6; cdr3_nt: TGTGCCAGCAGCTCGAGGAGGGGAAATTCACCCCTCCACTTT; cdr3_aa: CASSSRRGNSPLHF
clone_size: .; d_call: TRBD2; v_call: TRBV27; j_call: TRBJ2-1; cdr3_nt: TGTGCCAGCAGCTCACCGAGACTAGCGGGAGGGTATGAGCAGTTCTTC; cdr3_aa: CASSSPRLAGGYEQFF
clone_size: once; d_call: .; v_call: TRBV11-3; j_call: TRBJ1-1; cdr3_nt: TGTGCCAGCAGCACACGGAGGGACACTGAAGCTTTCTTT; cdr3_aa: CASSTRRDTEAFF
clone_size: .; d_call: .; v_call: TRBV11-2; j_call: TRBJ2-1; cdr3_nt: TGTGCCAGCGGTCGGAGTAGCTCCTACAATGAGCAGTTCTTC; cdr3_aa: CASGRSSSYNEQFF
clone_size: .; d_call: .; v_call: TRBV9; j_call: TRBJ1-5; cdr3_nt: TGTGCCAGCAGCGTAAGTGGGGGGAGCAATCAGCCCCAGCATTTT; cdr3_aa: CASSVSGGSNQPQHF
clone_size: .; d_call: TRBD1; v_call: TRBV28; j_call: TRBJ1-5; cdr3_nt: TGTGCCAGCGAAACGGGACAGGGAGGGTATCAGCCCCAGCATTTT; cdr3_aa: CASETGQGGYQPQHF
clone_size: .; d_call: TRBD2; v_call: TRBV6-2/TRBV6-3; j_call: TRBJ2-7; cdr3_nt: TGTGCCAGCAGTTACTCGCTCGGGCTAGCGGGAGAAGACGAGCAGTACTTC; cdr3_aa: CASSYSLGLAGEDEQYF
clone_size: .; d_call: .; v_call: TRBV15; j_call: TRBJ1-4; cdr3_nt: TGTGCCACCAGCAGAGATGGTCAGGGGCTGGATGAAAAACTGTTTTTT; cdr3_aa: CATSRDGQGLDEKLFF
clone_size: .; d_call: TRBD2; v_call: TRBV10-1; j_call: TRBJ2-1; cdr3_nt: TGCGCCAGCAGTGGGGCCCCCTACCTAGCGGGAGGACCCCCCTCCTACAATGAGCAGTTCTTC; cdr3_aa: CASSGAPYLAGGPPSYNEQFF
clone_size: .; d_call: TRBD1; v_call: TRBV7-2; j_call: TRBJ1-1; cdr3_nt: TGTGCCAGCAGCTTTTCTGCGACAGGGGGCACTGAAGCTTTCTTT; cdr3_aa: CASSFSATGGTEAFF
clone_size: .; d_call: TRBD2; v_call: TRBV28; j_call: TRBJ2-1; cdr3_nt: TGTGCCAGCAGTTTACTAGCGGGAAACCTCAATGAGCAGTTCTTC; cdr3_aa: CASSLLAGNLNEQFF
clone_size: .; d_call: .; v_call: TRBV7-2; j_call: TRBJ2-1; cdr3_nt: TGTGCCAGCAGCTTAGCGCAGGGATACAATGAGCAGTTCTTC; cdr3_aa: CASSLAQGYNEQFF
clone_size: .; d_call: .; v_call: TRBV9; j_call: TRBJ2-1; cdr3_nt: TGTGCCAGCAGCGCCGGGGTGGGACATGAGGGCGGTGAGCAGTTCTTC; cdr3_aa: CASSAGVGHEGGEQFF
clone_size: .; d_call: TRBD2; v_call: TRBV7-3; j_call: TRBJ2-1; cdr3_nt: TGTGCCAGCAGCCCCAGCGGGAGAGTAAACTCCTACAATGAGCAGTTCTTC; cdr3_aa: CASSPSGRVNSYNEQFF
clone_size: once; d_call: .; v_call: TRBV28; j_call: TRBJ1-5; cdr3_nt: TGTGCCAGCAGTTTACTCCTCGTTGGCAATCAGCCCCAGCATTTT; cdr3_aa: CASSLLLVGNQPQHF
clone_size: .; d_call: .; v_call: TRBV7-3; j_call: TRBJ2-1; cdr3_nt: TGTGCCAGCAGCTCCACCGGGAGCCAAGGGGCTGAGCAGTTCTTC; cdr3_aa: CASSSTGSQGAEQFF
clone_size: .; d_call: .; v_call: TRBV5-4; j_call: TRBJ1-3; cdr3_nt: TGTGCCAGCAGCCCGGGGTCAGGCTCTGGAAACACCATATATTTT; cdr3_aa: CASSPGSGSGNTIYF
clone_size: .; d_call: .; v_call: TRBV7-2; j_call: TRBJ2-3; cdr3_nt: TGTGCCAGCAGCCCAGACAGATATACGCAGTATTTT; cdr3_aa: CASSPDRYTQYF
clone_size: .; d_call: .; v_call: TRBV15; j_call: TRBJ1-5; cdr3_nt: TGTGCCACCAGCAGAGACGCGGCGCCTCAGCCCCAGCATTTT; cdr3_aa: CATSRDAAPQPQHF
clone_size: .; d_call: .; v_call: TRBV29-1; j_call: TRBJ1-1; cdr3_nt: TGCAGCGTTAGGGACTCCAAGGGGTACACTGAAGCTTTCTTT; cdr3_aa: CSVRDSKGYTEAFF
clone_size: .; d_call: TRBD1; v_call: TRBV6-5; j_call: TRBJ1-2; cdr3_nt: TGTGCCAGCAGACCCGGGACAGGGACTAACTATGGCTACACCTTC; cdr3_aa: CASRPGTGTNYGYTF
clone_size: .; d_call: .; v_call: TRBV9; j_call: TRBJ2-1; cdr3_nt: TGTGCCAGCAGCGTAGCCGGGATTGGCATAAATGAGCAGTTCTTC; cdr3_aa: CASSVAGIGINEQFF
clone_size: .; d_call: TRBD2; v_call: TRBV5-6; j_call: TRBJ2-1; cdr3_nt: TGTGCCAGCAGCTCGCTAGCGGGGGTGTACAATGAGCAGTTCTTC; cdr3_aa: CASSSLAGVYNEQFF
clone_size: .; d_call: TRBD2; v_call: TRBV5-1; j_call: TRBJ2-1; cdr3_nt: TGCGCCAGCAGCTCTGCAAGACTAGCTCTCAGTGAGCAGTTCTTC; cdr3_aa: CASSSARLALSEQFF
clone_size: .; d_call: .; v_call: TRBV7-8; j_call: TRBJ1-5; cdr3_nt: TGTGCCAGCAGCTTCAGCCAGGATCAGCCCCAGCATTTT; cdr3_aa: CASSFSQDQPQHF